This passage covers 15 T cell receptor beta chains from one sample sequenced in a study of CD4+ T cells in melanoma. Profiling relied on immunoSEQ multiplex PCR, and the TCRdb table lists in-frame clones only, not all of them. The sample consists of roughly 9,800 clones, around 62% of them appearing once. The sequenced sample consisted of cells from a culture (not recorded whether cultured in vitro). Source of these receptors: a human donor with melanoma.

The CDR3 coding sequence is TGCGCCAGCAGCTTGGGGACAGGGTTGAGTGATGGCTACACCTTC. Residues: CASSLGTGLSDGYTF. The chain has TRBV5-1 and TRBJ1-2; 8 bases agree with TRBD1. The V and J ends lost 0 bases and 6 bases, in that order; junction bases with no gene match: 7. The CDR3 extends over 15 amino acids. CDR1 SGHRS and CDR2 YFSETQ come from the germline V gene.

V usage is TRBV6-5 and J usage is TRBJ2-5; 9 positions agree with TRBD2. From germline, CDR1 is MNHEY and CDR2 SVGAGI. The CDR3 consists of 14 residues. The V segment lost 3 bases and the J segment 4 bases; nucleotides outside the gene matches: 3. The CDR3 is CASSYGRGGETQYF. Written as DNA, the CDR3 is TGTGCCAGCAGTTATGGGCGGGGGGGAGAGACCCAGTACTTC.

V usage is TRBV7-9 and J usage is TRBJ1-5; 8 nucleotides line up with TRBD1. Germline CDR1 reads SEHNR; CDR2 reads FQNEAQ (reference sequence). The CDR3 runs 13 residues. The trim removed 5 bases at V and 6 bases at J, leaving 3 bases unmatched. The CDR3 bases are TGTGCCAGCAGCGGACAGGGTCCTCAGCCCCAGCATTTT. This gives the protein CASSGQGPQPQHF.

The genes are TRBV27 and TRBJ2-5; D assignment may be TRBD1 or TRBD2 (5 bases each). Germline CDR1 is MNHEY and CDR2 is SMNVEV (reference sequence). V lost 5 bases and J 5 bases, leaving 18 bases between the germline ends. This CDR3 contains 15 residues. The DNA for the CDR3 is TGTGCCAGCAGTCTCCACTGGGGGTCTCGGGAGACCCAGTACTTC. It yields the protein CASSLHWGSRETQYF.

In its sample, this clone is medium-sized. In DNA form, the CDR3 reads TGCGCCAGCAGTAAGGGTTGCAGGGCGGGGGGTGAGAACACCGGGGAGCTGTTTTTT. It specifies CASSKGCRAGGENTGELFF. V usage is TRBV23-1 and J usage is TRBJ2-2; 8 bases agree with TRBD2. TRBV23-1 belongs to the ORF category, with a function that is uncertain. After removal of 5 bases from V and 1 base from J, the junction contained 15 bases not matched to a gene. The CDR3 consists of 19 residues.

This chain joins TRBV6-1 and TRBJ2-1; TRBD1 matches at 11 bases. With 4 bases clipped from V and 5 bases from J, the junction kept 4 bases outside the gene matches. Germline lookup yields CDR1 MNHNS and CDR2 SASEGT. This CDR3 is built from 15 residues. This chain's CDR3 is CASSGRDRGNNEQFF. CDR3 sequence (DNA): TGTGCCAGCAGTGGCCGGGACAGGGGGAACAATGAGCAGTTCTTC.

A few counts support this clone. V gene TRBV30 combines with J gene TRBJ1-6; D gene unclear. Germline loops: CDR1 GTSNPN, CDR2 SVGIG (reference sequence). The CDR3 extends over 14 amino acids. V lost 5 bases and J 7 bases, leaving 15 bases between the germline ends. The CDR3 here is CAWRAFGENSPLHF. CDR3 DNA sequence: TGTGCCTGGCGGGCGTTCGGGGAGAATTCACCCCTCCACTTT.

The chain links TRBV7-2 to TRBJ1-2; D might be TRBD1 (5 bases). The CDR3 runs 14 residues. Germline V lookup: CDR1 SGHTA, CDR2 FQGNSA. Trimming cost V 7 bases and J 8 bases, with 20 bases left between them. The CDR3 loop reads CASTIAGGAGGYTF. As DNA, the CDR3 is TGTGCCAGCACCATAGCCGGGGGTGCAGGAGGCTACACCTTC.

This chain joins TRBV5-5 and TRBJ1-5, with D possibly being TRBD1 (5 bases). V was trimmed by 3 bases and J by 9 bases, leaving 16 bases between them. Per germline, CDR1 SGHKS and CDR2 YYEKEE (reference sequence). The CDR3 totals 14 residues. The CDR3 reads CASSWIRDGGPQHF. The DNA of the CDR3 is TGTGCCAGCAGCTGGATCAGGGACGGCGGGCCCCAGCATTTT.

The rearrangement links TRBV27 to TRBJ1-4, with a possible D match to TRBD1 (5 bases). Germline V gives CDR1 MNHEY, CDR2 SMNVEV (reference sequence). The CDR3 consists of 14 residues. Trimming stripped 4 bases from V and 3 bases from J, with 9 bases between. The CDR3 protein is CASSWRGSNEKLFF. CDR3 coding DNA: TGTGCCAGCAGTTGGAGGGGATCTAATGAAAAACTGTTTTTT. Filled out from reference TRBV27 and TRBJ1-4, the complete variable domain reads EAQVTQNPRYLITVTGKKLTVTCSQNMNHEYMSWYRQDPGLGLRQIYYSMNVEVTDKGDVPEGYKVSRKEKRNFPLILESPSPNQTSLYFCASSWRGSNEKLFFGSGTQLSVL.

The chain uses TRBV5-6 and TRBJ1-4; D gene ambiguous. There are 15 residues in the CDR3. V dropped 4 bases and J dropped 4 bases, with 14 bases sitting between them. CDR1 and CDR2 (germline): SGHDT, YYEEEE. The CDR3 region is CASSLGTWDNEKLFF. The DNA for the CDR3 is TGTGCCAGCAGCCTAGGAACCTGGGATAATGAAAAACTGTTTTTT.

V usage is TRBV9 and J usage is TRBJ1-6, with a tentative D call TRBD1 (5 bases). Trimming removed 0 bases at V and 11 bases at J, with 9 bases between. The CDR3 has 13 amino acids. CDR1 is SGDLS and CDR2 is YYNGEE in the germline V gene. The CDR3 region has the DNA TGTGCCAGCAGCGTAGGGCAGACAGCACCCCTCCACTTT. This codes for CASSVGQTAPLHF.

The chain recombines TRBV5-4 with TRBJ1-2; TRBD1 agrees at 8 bases. Germline CDR1 is SGHNT and CDR2 is YYREEE (reference sequence). This CDR3 is built from 15 residues. The V segment lost 4 bases and the J segment 4 bases; nucleotides outside the gene matches: 9. The DNA for the CDR3 is TGTGCCAGCAGCAGCAAGACAGGGGACATCTATGGCTACACCTTC. It yields the protein CASSSKTGDIYGYTF.

The chain couples TRBV5-1 to TRBJ1-2, with D maybe TRBD1 (5 bases). The V end lost 6 bases, the J end lost 0 bases, and 15 bases lay between the germline ends. Germline-derived CDR1 and CDR2 are SGHRS and YFSETQ. The CDR3 covers 15 residues. The CDR3 region has the DNA TGCGCCAGCACCCCAGGGTTGAGGGCTAACTATGGCTACACCTTC. Amino acid sequence: CASTPGLRANYGYTF. The variable domain in full, completed from reference TRBV5-1 and TRBJ1-2, reads KAGVTQTPRYLIKTRGQQVTLSCSPISGHRSVSWYQQTPGQGLQFLFEYFSETQRNKGNFPGRFSGRQFSNSRSEMNVSTLELGDSALYLCASTPGLRANYGYTFGSGTRLTVV.

The chain has TRBV4-1 and TRBJ1-2; D is perhaps TRBD1 (6 bases). The CDR3 sequence is 15 residues long. Germline CDR1 MGHRA, CDR2 YSYEKL. Trimming took off 3 bases at V and 2 bases at J, with 13 bases between the two ends. CDR3 DNA: TGCGCCAGCAGCCAGACCGGGACACAGAACTATGGCTACACCTTC. Encoded protein: CASSQTGTQNYGYTF.